This T cell receptor beta chain was obtained from a study of blood T cell repertoires in COVID-19. V gave up 3 bases and J gave up 1 base; unmatched junction bases: 2. The CDR3 runs 15 residues. CDR1 is ENHRY, CDR2 SYGVKD, per germline. Here immunoSEQ multiplex PCR was the method, and the copy in TCRdb shows in-frame clones only, minus some. The data hold under 250,000 clones, with over 75% observed a single time. The origin of this receptor is a woman aged 50 to 60 with acute COVID-19. The source material was PBMCs or T cells enriched from blood (not recorded which). J is TRBJ2-5 and V is TRBV10-3, with 10 bases aligning to TRBD2. The CDR3, as DNA: TGTGCCATCAGTGATAGCGGGGGGCGCCAAGAGACCCAGTACTTC. It codes for CAISDSGGRQETQYF.